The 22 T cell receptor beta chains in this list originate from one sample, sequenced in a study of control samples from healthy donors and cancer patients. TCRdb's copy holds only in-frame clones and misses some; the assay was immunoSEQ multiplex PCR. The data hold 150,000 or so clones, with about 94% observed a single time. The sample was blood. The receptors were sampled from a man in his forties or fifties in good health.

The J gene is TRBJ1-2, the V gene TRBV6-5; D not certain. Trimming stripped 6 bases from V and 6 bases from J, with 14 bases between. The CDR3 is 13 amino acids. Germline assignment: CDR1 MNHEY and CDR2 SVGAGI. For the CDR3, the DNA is TGTGCCAGCAGGCCCCCCTTCGGGGATGGCTACACCTTC. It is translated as CASRPPFGDGYTF.

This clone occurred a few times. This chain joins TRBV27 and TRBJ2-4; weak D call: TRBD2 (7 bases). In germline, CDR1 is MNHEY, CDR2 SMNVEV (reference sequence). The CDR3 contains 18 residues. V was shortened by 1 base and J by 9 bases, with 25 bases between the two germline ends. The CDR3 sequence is CASSLYPIWEGEPVIQYF. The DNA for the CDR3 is TGTGCCAGCAGTTTATACCCCATATGGGAGGGGGAGCCGGTCATTCAGTACTTC.

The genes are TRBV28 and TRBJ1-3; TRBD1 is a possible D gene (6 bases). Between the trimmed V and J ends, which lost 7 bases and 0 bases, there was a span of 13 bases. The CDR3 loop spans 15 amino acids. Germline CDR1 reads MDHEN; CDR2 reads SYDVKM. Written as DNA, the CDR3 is TGTGCCAGCAACCCTGGGGGGGCCTCTGGAAACACCATATATTTT. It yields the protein CASNPGGASGNTIYF.

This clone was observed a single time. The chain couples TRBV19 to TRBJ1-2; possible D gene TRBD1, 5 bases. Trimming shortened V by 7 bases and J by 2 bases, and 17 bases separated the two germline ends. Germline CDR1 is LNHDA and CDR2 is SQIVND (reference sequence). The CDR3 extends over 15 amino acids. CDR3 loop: CASNDPGLTNYGYTF. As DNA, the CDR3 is TGTGCCAGTAATGACCCGGGACTCACAAACTATGGCTACACCTTC. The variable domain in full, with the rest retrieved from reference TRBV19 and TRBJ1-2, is DGGITQSPKYLFRKEGQNVTLSCEQNLNHDAMYWYRQDPGQGLRLIYYSQIVNDFQKGDIAEGYSVSREKKESFPLTVTSAQKNPTAFYLCASNDPGLTNYGYTFGSGTRLTVV.

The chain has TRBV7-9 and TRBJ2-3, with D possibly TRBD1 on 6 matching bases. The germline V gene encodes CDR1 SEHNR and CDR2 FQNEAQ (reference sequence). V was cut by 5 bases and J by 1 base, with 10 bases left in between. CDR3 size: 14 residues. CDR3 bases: TGTGCCAGCAGCACAGGGCAGGGCACAGATACGCAGTATTTT. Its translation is CASSTGQGTDTQYF. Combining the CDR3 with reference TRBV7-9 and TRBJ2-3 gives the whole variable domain DTGVSQNPRHKITKRGQNVTFRCDPISEHNRLYWYRQTLGQGPEFLTYFQNEAQLEKSRLLSDRFSAERPKGSFSTLEIQRTEQGDSAMYLCASSTGQGTDTQYFGPGTRLTVL.

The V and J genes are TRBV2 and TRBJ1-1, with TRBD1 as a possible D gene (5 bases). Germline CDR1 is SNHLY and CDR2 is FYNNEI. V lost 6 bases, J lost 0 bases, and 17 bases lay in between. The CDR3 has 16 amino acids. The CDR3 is CASRRSITGMNTEAFF. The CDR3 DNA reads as TGTGCCAGCAGGAGATCGATAACAGGAATGAACACTGAAGCTTTCTTT. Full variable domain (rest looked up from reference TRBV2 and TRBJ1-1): EPEVTQTPSHQVTQMGQEVILRCVPISNHLYFYWYRQILGQKVEFLVSFYNNEISEKSEIFDDQFSVERPDGSNFTLKIRSTKLEDSAMYFCASRRSITGMNTEAFFGQGTRLTVV.

The CDR3, as DNA: TGTGCCAGCAGCCAAGATCCGACCAGCTTCTATGGCTACACCTTC. It specifies CASSQDPTSFYGYTF. J is TRBJ1-2 and V is TRBV3-1 (or the pseudogene TRBV3-2); D is ambiguous. Trimming removed 0 bases at V and 4 bases at J, with 12 bases between. This CDR3 spans 15 amino acids. Germline V gene sequence: CDR1 LGHDT, CDR2 YNNKEL (reference sequence).

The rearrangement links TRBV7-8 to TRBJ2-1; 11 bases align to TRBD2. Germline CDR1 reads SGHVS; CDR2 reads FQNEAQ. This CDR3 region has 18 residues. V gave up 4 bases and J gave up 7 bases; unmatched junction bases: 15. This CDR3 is CASSYGLAGSGKDNEQFF. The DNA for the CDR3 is TGTGCCAGCAGCTATGGACTAGCGGGCTCGGGAAAGGATAATGAGCAGTTCTTC.

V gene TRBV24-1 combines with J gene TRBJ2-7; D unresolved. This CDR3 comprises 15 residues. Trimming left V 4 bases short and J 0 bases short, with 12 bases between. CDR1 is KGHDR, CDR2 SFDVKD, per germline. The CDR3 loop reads CATSDPKKASYEQYF. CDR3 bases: TGTGCCACCAGTGACCCTAAAAAAGCCTCCTACGAGCAGTACTTC.

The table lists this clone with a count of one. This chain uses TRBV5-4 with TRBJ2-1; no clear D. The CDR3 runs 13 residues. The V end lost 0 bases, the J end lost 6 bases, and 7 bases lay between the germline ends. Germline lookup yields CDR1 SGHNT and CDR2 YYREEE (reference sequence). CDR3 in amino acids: CASSLGQTNEQFF. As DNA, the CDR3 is TGTGCCAGCAGCTTGGGGCAGACCAATGAGCAGTTCTTC.

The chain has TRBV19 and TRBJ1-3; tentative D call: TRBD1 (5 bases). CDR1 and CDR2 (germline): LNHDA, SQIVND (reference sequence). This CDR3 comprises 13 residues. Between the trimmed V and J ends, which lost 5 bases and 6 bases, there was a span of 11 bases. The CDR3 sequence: CASSLQGVNTIYF. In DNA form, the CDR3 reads TGTGCCAGTAGTCTGCAAGGGGTAAACACCATATATTTT. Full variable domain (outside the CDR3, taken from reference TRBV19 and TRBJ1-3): DGGITQSPKYLFRKEGQNVTLSCEQNLNHDAMYWYRQDPGQGLRLIYYSQIVNDFQKGDIAEGYSVSREKKESFPLTVTSAQKNPTAFYLCASSLQGVNTIYFGEGSWLTVV.

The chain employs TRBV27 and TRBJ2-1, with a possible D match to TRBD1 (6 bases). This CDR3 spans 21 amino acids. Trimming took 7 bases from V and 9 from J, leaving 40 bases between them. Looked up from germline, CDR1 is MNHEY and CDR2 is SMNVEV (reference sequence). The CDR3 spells CASKSPTGVPGESPQLSEQFF. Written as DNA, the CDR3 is TGTGCCAGCAAAAGCCCGACAGGAGTGCCAGGAGAGTCGCCCCAACTTAGTGAGCAGTTCTTC.

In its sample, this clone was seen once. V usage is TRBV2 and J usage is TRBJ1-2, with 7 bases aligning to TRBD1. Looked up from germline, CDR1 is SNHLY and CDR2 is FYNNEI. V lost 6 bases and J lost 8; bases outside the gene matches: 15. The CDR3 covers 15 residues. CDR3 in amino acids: CASRARLDRTAGYTF. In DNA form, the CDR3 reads TGTGCCAGCAGAGCCCGATTGGACAGGACTGCCGGCTACACCTTC.

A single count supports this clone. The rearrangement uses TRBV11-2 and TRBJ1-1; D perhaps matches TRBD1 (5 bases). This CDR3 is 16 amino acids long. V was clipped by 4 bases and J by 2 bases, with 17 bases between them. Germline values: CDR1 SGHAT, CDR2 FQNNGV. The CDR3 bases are TGTGCCAGCAGCTATCTCGGGATGGGGGAAAACACTGAAGCTTTCTTT. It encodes CASSYLGMGENTEAFF.

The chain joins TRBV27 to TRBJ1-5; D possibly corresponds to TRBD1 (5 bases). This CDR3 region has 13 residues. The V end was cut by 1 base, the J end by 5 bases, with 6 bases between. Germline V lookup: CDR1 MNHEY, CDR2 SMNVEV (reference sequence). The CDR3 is CASSLWGDQPQHF. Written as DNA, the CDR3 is TGTGCCAGCAGTTTATGGGGGGATCAGCCCCAGCATTTT.

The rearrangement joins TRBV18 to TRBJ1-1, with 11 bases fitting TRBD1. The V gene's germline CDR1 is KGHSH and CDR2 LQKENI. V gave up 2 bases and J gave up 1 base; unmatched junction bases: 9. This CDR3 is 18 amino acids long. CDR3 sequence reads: CASSPLPDGQGANTEAFF. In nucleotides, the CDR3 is TGTGCCAGCTCACCATTGCCGGATGGACAGGGGGCGAACACTGAAGCTTTCTTT.

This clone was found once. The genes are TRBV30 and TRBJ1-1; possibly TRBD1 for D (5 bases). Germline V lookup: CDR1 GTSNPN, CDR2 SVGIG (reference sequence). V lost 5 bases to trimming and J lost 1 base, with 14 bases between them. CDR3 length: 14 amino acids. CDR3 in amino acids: CAWDRLRGNTEAFF. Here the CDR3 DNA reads TGTGCCTGGGATAGATTAAGGGGGAACACTGAAGCTTTCTTT.

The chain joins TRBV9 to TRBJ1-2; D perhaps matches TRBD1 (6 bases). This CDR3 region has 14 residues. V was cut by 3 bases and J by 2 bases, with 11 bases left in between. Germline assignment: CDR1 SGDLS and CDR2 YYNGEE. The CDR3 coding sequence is TGTGCCAGCAGCGAAACGGACAGAAACTATGGCTACACCTTC. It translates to CASSETDRNYGYTF.

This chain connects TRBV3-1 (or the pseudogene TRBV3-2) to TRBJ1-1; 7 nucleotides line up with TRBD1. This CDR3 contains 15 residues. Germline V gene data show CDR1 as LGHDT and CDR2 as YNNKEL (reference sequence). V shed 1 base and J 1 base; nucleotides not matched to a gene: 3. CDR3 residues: CASSQGQGRNTEAFF. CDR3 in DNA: TGTGCCAGCAGCCAAGGACAGGGTAGGAACACTGAAGCTTTCTTT.

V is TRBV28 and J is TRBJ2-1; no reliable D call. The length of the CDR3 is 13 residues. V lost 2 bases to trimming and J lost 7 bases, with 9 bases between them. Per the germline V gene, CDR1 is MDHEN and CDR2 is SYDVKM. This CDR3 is CASSLLSRNEQFF. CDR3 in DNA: TGTGCCAGCAGTTTACTGAGCCGAAATGAGCAGTTCTTC.

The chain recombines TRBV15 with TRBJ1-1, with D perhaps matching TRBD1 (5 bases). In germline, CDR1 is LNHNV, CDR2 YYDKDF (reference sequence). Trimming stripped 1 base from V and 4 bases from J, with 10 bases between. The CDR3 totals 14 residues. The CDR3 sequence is CATSRGGGSTEAFF. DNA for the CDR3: TGTGCCACCAGCAGAGGCGGGGGGAGCACTGAAGCTTTCTTT.

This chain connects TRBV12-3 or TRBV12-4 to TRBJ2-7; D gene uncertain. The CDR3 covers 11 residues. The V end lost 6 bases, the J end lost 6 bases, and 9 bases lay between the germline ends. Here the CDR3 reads CASSRTVEQYF. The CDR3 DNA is TGTGCCAGCAGCCGTACAGTCGAGCAGTACTTC.